This TCR beta chain was documented in a study of shared clonotypes between healthy human individuals. Study background: Each donor's CD8 memory used one plate, CD8 naive two, each CD4 subset three. General observations from the study: In general, naive subsets displayed greater estimated richness than memory subsets did.

A word on this clone: What it binds is not known.

CD45RO-negative CD8 cells positively selected for CCR7 made up the naive population, which excluded terminally differentiated effector memory CD45RA+ cells. Every one of the donors was a Caucasian adult that lived in Nashville, Tennessee. Germline V gene sequence: CDR1 MDHEN, CDR2 SYDVKM. After removal of 3 bases from V and 7 bases from J, the junction contained 3 bases not matched to a gene. This CDR3 contains 13 residues. Here immunoSEQ multiplex PCR was the method, and the copy in TCRdb shows in-frame clones only, minus some. The sample lists about 2 million clones, 85% to 95% occurring once. The chain uses TRBV28 and TRBJ1-2, with 9 bases aligning to TRBD1. Sample: naive CD8+ T cells sorted from blood. This TCR came from a man aged 18 to 29 in good health. CDR3 region: CASSFRTGVGYTF. In DNA, the CDR3 is TGTGCCAGCAGTTTTAGGACAGGGGTTGGCTACACCTTC.